This T cell receptor beta chain is drawn from a study of beta chain features in type 1 diabetes. The sequenced template was cDNA made from the entire isolated RNA. The assay was immunoSEQ multiplex PCR, and TCRdb's table has in-frame clones only and misses some. The repertoire holds 350,000 or so clones, roughly a fifth seen once, with approximately 0.043% in the top ten. This TCR was recovered from a woman aged 18-29 years in good health. The sample consisted of naive CD4+ T cells from blood.

As DNA, the CDR3 is TGTGCCAACGACAGCTATGGCTACACCTTC. It codes for CANDSYGYTF. V gene TRBV10-3 combines with J gene TRBJ1-2, with D perhaps matching TRBD1 (5 bases). Germline V gene lookup returns CDR1 ENHRY and CDR2 SYGVKD. Trimming left V 10 bases short and J 4 bases short, with 7 bases between. The CDR3 sequence is 10 residues long.